Presented here are 4 T cell receptor beta chains from one specimen sequenced in a study of T-cell memory formation after mild COVID-19. One entry per CDR3 protein results from TCRdb running MiXCR on the 5' RACE reads. The repertoire holds 250,000 to 350,000 distinct CDR3 sequences, with roughly 16% as singletons. The source material was PBMCs or a T cell subset sorted from them (not recorded which). The receptors here all came from a man younger than 30 who had mild COVID-19 (a few samples of this study predate the infection). Cell type and time point are not known.

In this sample, this clonotype turned up a few times. This chain uses TRBV5-1 with TRBJ1-1; D not certain. The CDR3 runs to 16 residues. Per germline, CDR1 SGHRS and CDR2 YFSETQ. The ends were cut back, 2 bases at V and 4 bases at J, with 18 bases in the middle. This CDR3 reads CASSFHVPVPATEAFF. The CDR3 bases are TGCGCCAGCAGCTTCCACGTTCCAGTGCCGGCCACTGAAGCTTTCTTT.

This clonotype has only a few counts. J is TRBJ1-1 and V is TRBV9, with unresolved D. The CDR3 is made up of 16 amino acids. Germline CDR1 and CDR2: SGDLS and YYNGEE. V gave up 0 bases and J gave up 7 bases, with 19 bases separating them. Written as DNA, the CDR3 is TGTGCCAGCAGCGTAGGTCCCCTCCAATTTGGGAGTGAAGCTTTCTTT. Its translation: CASSVGPLQFGSEAFF.

This clonotype has more than one count but fewer than ten. The chain uses TRBV9 and TRBJ1-5; the D gene is possibly TRBD1 (5 bases). CDR1 is SGDLS, CDR2 YYNGEE, per germline. CDR3 length: 15 residues. V was pared by 4 bases and J by 0 bases, with 11 bases between. The CDR3 DNA follows: TGTGCCAGCAGCCCAGGGATGAATAGCAATCAGCCCCAGCATTTT. Protein: CASSPGMNSNQPQHF.

This chain links TRBV7-9 with TRBJ2-2; 9 nucleotides align to TRBD2. Germline V gene sequence: CDR1 SEHNR, CDR2 FQNEAQ (reference sequence). This CDR3 is built from 16 residues. V dropped 5 bases and J dropped 4; count of bases not matched to a gene: 8. The CDR3 nucleotides are TGTGCCAGCAGCCGCGCGGGGGGGCCTAGCACCGGGGAGCTGTTTTTT. It is translated as CASSRAGGPSTGELFF.